This TCR beta chain was recovered during a study of CD8 T cells in ankylosing spondylitis. Libraries of TCR beta came from quantitative 5'-RACE with molecular barcodes. One entry per CDR3 protein results from TCRdb running MiXCR on the 5' RACE reads. The sample consists of approximately 180,000 distinct CDR3 sequences, roughly 18% of them appearing once. This clonotype has at least ten counts. This TCR was recovered from a male donor aged 10 to 35 with ankylosing spondylitis or in good health (not recorded which). Sequences were obtained from blood, either unsorted or a sorted T cell fraction (not recorded which).

This chain's CDR3 is CASSPRSGQETQYF. In DNA, the CDR3 is TGTGCCAGCAGTCCTCGTAGCGGGCAAGAGACCCAGTACTTC. The V gene is TRBV12-3 or TRBV12-4, the J gene TRBJ2-5, with 7 bases matching TRBD2. V shed 5 bases and J 2 bases; nucleotides not matched to a gene: 5. The CDR3 contains 14 residues.